This record covers a single T cell receptor beta chain. Profiled with immunoSEQ multiplex PCR; TCRdb holds only in-frame clones, not every one. The sample contains around 120,000 clones, approximately 83% of which appear only once. The sample comes from a study of T cell responses to AZD1222 COVID-19 vaccine. CDR3 length equals 16 residues. V dropped 3 bases and J dropped 2 bases, with 17 bases sitting between them. Germline V gene data show CDR1 as GTSNPN and CDR2 as SVGIG (reference sequence). This TCR was sampled from an adult in good health. Material: peripheral blood, obtained on day 0 of AZD1222 vaccination. The chain recombines TRBV30 with TRBJ2-1; D possibly corresponds to TRBD2 (6 bases). The CDR3 region has the DNA TGTGCCTGGAGCCCGTCGGTGGGGGGACCCTACAATGAGCAGTTCTTC. Protein: CAWSPSVGGPYNEQFF.